The clone carrying this T cell receptor beta chain was counted only a few times. The sample originates from a study of cytomegalovirus exposure and HLA in healthy donors. Whole-study context: A prior analysis found more than 90 million unique TCR beta sequences from roughly 180 million T cells.

Germline CDR1 reads LNHDA; CDR2 reads SQIVND (reference sequence). The V segment lost 4 bases and the J segment 4 bases; nucleotides outside the gene matches: 8. The CDR3 covers 16 residues. 60 Vbeta and 13 Jbeta primers were used in PCR. TCRdb keeps only in-frame clones here, not all; method: immunoSEQ multiplex PCR. Among around 140,000 clones, 60% to 85% were seen once, and the ten largest hold about 1.8%. The TCR originated in a female donor in good health and CMV-seropositive. The specimen sequenced was PBMCs. This chain joins TRBV19 and TRBJ2-1; 9 bases are shared with TRBD1. The CDR3 sequence: CASSRFGDRAYNEQFF. The CDR3 nucleotides read TGTGCCAGTAGTAGGTTTGGGGACAGGGCTTACAATGAGCAGTTCTTC.